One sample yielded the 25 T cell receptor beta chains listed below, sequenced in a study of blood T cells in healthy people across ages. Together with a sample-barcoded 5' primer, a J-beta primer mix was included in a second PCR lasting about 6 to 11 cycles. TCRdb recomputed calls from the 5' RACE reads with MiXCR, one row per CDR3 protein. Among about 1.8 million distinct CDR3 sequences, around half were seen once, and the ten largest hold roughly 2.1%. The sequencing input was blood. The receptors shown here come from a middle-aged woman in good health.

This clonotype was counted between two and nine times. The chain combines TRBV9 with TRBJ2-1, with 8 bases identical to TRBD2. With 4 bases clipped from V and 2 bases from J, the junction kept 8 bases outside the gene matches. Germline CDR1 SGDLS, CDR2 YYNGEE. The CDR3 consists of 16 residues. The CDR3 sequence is CASSQRVAGPYNEQFF. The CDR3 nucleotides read TGTGCCAGCAGCCAAAGGGTAGCGGGGCCCTACAATGAGCAGTTCTTC.

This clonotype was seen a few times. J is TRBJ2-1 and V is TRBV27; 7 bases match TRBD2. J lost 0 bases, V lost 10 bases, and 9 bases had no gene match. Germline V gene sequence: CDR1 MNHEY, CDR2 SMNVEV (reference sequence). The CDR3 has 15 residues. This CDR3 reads CAIRRGGSSYNEQFF. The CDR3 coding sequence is TGTGCCATCCGTAGGGGCGGGAGCTCCTACAATGAGCAGTTCTTC.

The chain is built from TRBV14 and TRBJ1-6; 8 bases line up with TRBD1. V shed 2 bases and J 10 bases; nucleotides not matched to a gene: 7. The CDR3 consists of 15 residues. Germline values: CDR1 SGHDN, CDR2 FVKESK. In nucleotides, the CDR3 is TGTGCCAGCAGCCAAAGAACAGGGGGTAGATCACCCCTCCACTTT. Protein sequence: CASSQRTGGRSPLHF.

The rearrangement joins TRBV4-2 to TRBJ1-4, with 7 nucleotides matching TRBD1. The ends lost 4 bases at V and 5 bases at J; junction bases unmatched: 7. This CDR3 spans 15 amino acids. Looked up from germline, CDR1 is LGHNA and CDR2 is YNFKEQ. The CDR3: CASSPTGTVNEKLFF. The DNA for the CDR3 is TGTGCCAGCAGCCCGACCGGGACAGTCAATGAAAAACTGTTTTTT.

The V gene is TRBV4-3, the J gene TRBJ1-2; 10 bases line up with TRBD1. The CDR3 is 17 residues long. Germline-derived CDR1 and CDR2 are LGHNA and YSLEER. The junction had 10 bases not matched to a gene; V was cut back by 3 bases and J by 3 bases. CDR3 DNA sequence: TGCGCCAGCAGCCACCAGGGACAGGGGACTGGTCACTATGGCTACACCTTC. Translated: CASSHQGQGTGHYGYTF.

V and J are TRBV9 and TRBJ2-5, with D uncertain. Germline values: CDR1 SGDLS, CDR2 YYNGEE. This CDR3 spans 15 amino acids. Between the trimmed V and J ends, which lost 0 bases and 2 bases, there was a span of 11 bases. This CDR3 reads CASSVAGRWQETQYF. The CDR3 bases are TGTGCCAGCAGCGTAGCTGGTAGGTGGCAAGAGACCCAGTACTTC. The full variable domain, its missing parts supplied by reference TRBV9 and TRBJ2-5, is DSGVTQTPKHLITATGQRVTLRCSPRSGDLSVYWYQQSLDQGLQFLIQYYNGEERAKGNILERFSAQQFPDLHSELNLSSLELGDSALYFCASSVAGRWQETQYFGPGTRLLVL.

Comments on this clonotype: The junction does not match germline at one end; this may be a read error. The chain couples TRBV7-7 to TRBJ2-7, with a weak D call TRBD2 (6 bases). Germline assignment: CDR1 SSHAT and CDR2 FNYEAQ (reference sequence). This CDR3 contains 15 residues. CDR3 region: CASSPGGSEAYEQYF. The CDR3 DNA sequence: TGTGCTAGCAGCCCCGGGGGTTCCGAAGCCTACGAGCAGTACTTC.

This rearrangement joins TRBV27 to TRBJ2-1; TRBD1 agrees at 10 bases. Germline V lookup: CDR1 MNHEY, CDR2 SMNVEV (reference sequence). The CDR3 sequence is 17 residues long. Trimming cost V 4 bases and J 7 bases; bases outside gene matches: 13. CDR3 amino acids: CASSYYRGQGISNEQFF. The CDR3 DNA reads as TGTGCCAGCAGTTACTACCGGGGACAGGGGATAAGTAATGAGCAGTTCTTC.

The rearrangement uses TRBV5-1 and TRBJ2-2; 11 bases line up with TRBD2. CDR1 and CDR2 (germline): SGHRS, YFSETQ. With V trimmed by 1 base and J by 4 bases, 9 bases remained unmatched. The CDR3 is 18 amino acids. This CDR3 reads CASSLPSGGLGGTGELFF. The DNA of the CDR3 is TGCGCCAGCAGCTTGCCTAGCGGGGGGCTTGGTGGCACCGGGGAGCTGTTTTTT. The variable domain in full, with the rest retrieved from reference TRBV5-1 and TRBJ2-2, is KAGVTQTPRYLIKTRGQQVTLSCSPISGHRSVSWYQQTPGQGLQFLFEYFSETQRNKGNFPGRFSGRQFSNSRSEMNVSTLELGDSALYLCASSLPSGGLGGTGELFFGEGSRLTVL.

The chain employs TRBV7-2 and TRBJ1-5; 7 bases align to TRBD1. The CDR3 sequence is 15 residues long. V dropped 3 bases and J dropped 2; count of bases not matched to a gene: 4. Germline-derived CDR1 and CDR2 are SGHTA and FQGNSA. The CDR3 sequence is CASSFDRERNQPQHF. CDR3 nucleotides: TGTGCCAGCAGCTTTGACAGGGAACGCAATCAGCCCCAGCATTTT. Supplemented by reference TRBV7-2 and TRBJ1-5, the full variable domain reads GAGVSQSPSNKVTEKGKDVELRCDPISGHTALYWYRQSLGQGLEFLIYFQGNSAPDKSGLPSDRFSAERTGGSVSTLTIQRTQQEDSAVYLCASSFDRERNQPQHFGDGTRLSIL.

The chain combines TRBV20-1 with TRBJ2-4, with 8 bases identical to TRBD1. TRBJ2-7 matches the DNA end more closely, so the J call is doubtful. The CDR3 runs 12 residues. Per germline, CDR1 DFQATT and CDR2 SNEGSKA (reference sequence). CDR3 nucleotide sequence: TGCAGTGCTAAAGACAGGGGCTACGAGCAGTACTTC. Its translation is CSAKDRGYEQYF.

This CDR3 is CASSGAGTGQETQYF. The CDR3 region has the DNA TGTGCCAGCTCGGGCGCCGGGACAGGGCAAGAGACCCAGTACTTC. The rearrangement uses TRBV18 and TRBJ2-5; 9 positions agree with TRBD1. This CDR3 comprises 15 residues. Germline values: CDR1 KGHSH, CDR2 LQKENI. Trimming took 6 bases from V and 2 from J; bases not matched to a gene: 7.

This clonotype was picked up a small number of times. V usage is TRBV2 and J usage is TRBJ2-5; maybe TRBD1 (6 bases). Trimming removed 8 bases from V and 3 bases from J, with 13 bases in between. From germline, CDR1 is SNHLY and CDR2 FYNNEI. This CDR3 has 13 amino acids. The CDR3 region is CASFGQFEETQYF. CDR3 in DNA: TGTGCCAGCTTCGGACAGTTCGAAGAGACCCAGTACTTC.

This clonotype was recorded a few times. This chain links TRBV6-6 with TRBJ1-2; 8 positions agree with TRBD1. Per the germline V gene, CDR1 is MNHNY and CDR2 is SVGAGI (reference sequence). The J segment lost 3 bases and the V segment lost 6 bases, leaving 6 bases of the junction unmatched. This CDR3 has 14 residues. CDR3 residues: CASRGGDRYYGYTF. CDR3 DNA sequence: TGTGCCAGCAGGGGGGGGGACAGGTACTATGGCTACACCTTC.

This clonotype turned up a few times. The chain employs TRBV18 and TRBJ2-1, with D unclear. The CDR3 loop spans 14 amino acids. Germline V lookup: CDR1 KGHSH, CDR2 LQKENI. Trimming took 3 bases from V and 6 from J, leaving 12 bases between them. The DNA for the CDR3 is TGTGCCAGCTCACCGGGTACACTAATCAATGAGCAGTTCTTC. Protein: CASSPGTLINEQFF.

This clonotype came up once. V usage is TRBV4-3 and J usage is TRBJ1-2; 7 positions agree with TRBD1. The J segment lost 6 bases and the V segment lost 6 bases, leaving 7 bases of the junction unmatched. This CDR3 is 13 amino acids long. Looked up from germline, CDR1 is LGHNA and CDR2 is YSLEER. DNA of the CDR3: TGCGCCAGCAGTAACAGGGGAGGACATGGCTACACCTTC. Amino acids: CASSNRGGHGYTF.

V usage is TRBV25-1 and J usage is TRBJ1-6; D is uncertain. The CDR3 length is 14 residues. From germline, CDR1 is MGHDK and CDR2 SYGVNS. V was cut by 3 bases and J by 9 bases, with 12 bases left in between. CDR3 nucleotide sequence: TGTGCCAGCAGTGAGCCCGAGTATGGTTCACCCCTCCACTTT. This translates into CASSEPEYGSPLHF.

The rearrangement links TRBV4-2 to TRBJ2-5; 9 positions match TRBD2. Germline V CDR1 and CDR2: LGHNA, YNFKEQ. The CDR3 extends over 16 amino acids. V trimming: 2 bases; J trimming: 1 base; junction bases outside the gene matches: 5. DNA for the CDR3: TGTGCCAGCAGCCAATTCCGAGCGGGGGGCCAAGAGACCCAGTACTTC. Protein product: CASSQFRAGGQETQYF.

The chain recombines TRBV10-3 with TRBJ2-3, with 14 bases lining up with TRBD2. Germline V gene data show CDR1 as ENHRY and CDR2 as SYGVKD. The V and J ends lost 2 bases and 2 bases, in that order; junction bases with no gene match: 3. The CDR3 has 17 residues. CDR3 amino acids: CAISEATSGGATDTQYF. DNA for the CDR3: TGTGCCATCAGTGAGGCGACTAGCGGGGGGGCCACAGATACGCAGTATTTT.

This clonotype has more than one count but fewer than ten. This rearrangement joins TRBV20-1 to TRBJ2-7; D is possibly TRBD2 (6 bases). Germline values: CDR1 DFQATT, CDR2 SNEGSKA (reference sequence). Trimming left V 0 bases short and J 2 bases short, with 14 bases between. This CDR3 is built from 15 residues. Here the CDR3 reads CSAREPTRSPYEQYF. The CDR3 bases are TGCAGTGCTAGAGAACCGACTAGATCCCCCTACGAGCAGTACTTC.

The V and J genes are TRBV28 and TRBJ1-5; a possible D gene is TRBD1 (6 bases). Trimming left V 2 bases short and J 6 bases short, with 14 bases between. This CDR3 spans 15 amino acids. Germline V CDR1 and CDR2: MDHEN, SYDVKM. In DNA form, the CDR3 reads TGTGCCAGCAGTTTAGGACGGCAGGGGTTTCAGCCCCAGCATTTT. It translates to CASSLGRQGFQPQHF.

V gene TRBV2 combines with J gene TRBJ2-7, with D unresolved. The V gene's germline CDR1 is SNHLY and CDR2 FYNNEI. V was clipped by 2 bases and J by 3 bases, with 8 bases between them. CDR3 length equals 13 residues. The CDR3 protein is CASSELPYYEQYF. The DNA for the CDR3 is TGTGCCAGCAGTGAACTTCCGTACTACGAGCAGTACTTC.

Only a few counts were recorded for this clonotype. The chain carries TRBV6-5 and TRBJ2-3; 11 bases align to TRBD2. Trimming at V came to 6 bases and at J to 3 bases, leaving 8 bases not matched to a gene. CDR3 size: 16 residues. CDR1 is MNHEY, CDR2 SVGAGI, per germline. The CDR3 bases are TGTGCCAGCAGCCACTTAGCGGGGGGGAAGACAGATACGCAGTATTTT. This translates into CASSHLAGGKTDTQYF.

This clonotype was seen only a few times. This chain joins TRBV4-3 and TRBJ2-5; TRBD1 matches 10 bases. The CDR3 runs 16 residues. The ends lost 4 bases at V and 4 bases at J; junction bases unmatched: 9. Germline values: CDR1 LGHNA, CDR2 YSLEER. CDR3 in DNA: TGCGCCAGCAGCCCCCACTCAGGGACAGGGGTAGAGACCCAGTACTTC. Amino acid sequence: CASSPHSGTGVETQYF.

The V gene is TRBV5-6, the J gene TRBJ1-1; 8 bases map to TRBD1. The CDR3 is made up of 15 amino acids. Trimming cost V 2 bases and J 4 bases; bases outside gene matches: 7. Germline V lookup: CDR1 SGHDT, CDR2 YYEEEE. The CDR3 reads CASSLGQGWPTEAFF. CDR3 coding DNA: TGTGCCAGCAGCTTAGGACAGGGTTGGCCCACTGAAGCTTTCTTT.